A selection of T cell receptor beta chains follows, all from one sample in a study of shared clonotypes between healthy human individuals. Profiling relied on immunoSEQ multiplex PCR, and the TCRdb table lists in-frame clones only, not all of them. The top ten hold roughly 0.34% of the sample, which has approximately 2,000,000 clones, around 90% seen once. The sample taken for sequencing was naive CD4+ T cells from PBMCs. The receptors shown here come from a man between 18 and 35 years old in good health. Some clones in this sample may be carry-over from other donors' samples. The CDR3 runs from the conserved cysteine through the conserved F or W. Each record gives: V gene, CDR3 protein.

>TRBV4-2
CASSQGTTENQETQYF
>TRBV11-2
CASSLDRSSQTPYEQYF
>TRBV11-2
CASSGRLAGVNIQYF
>TRBV5-1
CASSLAPAGGTDTQYF
>TRBV7-9
CASSLGLVGSDTQYF
>TRBV28
CASSLRGGTTNEQFF
>TRBV9
CASSAGLAGRPHNEQFF
>TRBV11-1
CASSLVGRYQETQYF
>TRBV7-2
CASSLAQGAFTGELFF
>TRBV27
CASAGTGSYEQYF
>TRBV10-1
CASSDLMTSGKETQYF
>TRBV9
CASSIRPATQETQYF
>TRBV6-1
CASRTDPGAFYEQYF
>TRBV7-2
CASSLALLARETQYF
>TRBV2
CASSLRTEAFF
>TRBV30
CAWSLWGPGVDSPLHF
>TRBV5-8
CASSLMAAYGYTF
>TRBV6-1
CASRVRGSTYEQYF
>TRBV9
CASSVATTSGSNEQFF
>TRBV9
CASSGGLLRSGNTIYF
>TRBV29-1
CSVEVGSQRVEKLFF
>TRBV30
CAWIRDRINTEAFF